The present entry profiles one T cell receptor beta chain with its context. The data derive from a study of T cell responses to AZD1222 COVID-19 vaccine. Germline V gene lookup returns CDR1 MDHEN and CDR2 SYDVKM. V shed 4 bases and J shed 5 bases, with 11 bases lying between them. The CDR3 is made up of 14 amino acids. Some clones are missing from TCRdb's copy, which holds only in-frame ones; the method was immunoSEQ multiplex PCR. The sample carries about 150,000 clones, 90% recorded once. This TCR derives from an adult who received the AZD1222 COVID-19 vaccine. Sequencing used peripheral blood, obtained 28 days after the second AZD1222 dose. V gene TRBV28 combines with J gene TRBJ1-4; a possible D gene is TRBD1 (6 bases). The CDR3 sequence is CASSSRGANEKLFF. The CDR3 coding sequence is TGTGCCAGCAGTTCAAGGGGGGCAAATGAAAAACTGTTTTTT. Full variable domain (rest looked up from reference TRBV28 and TRBJ1-4): DVKVTQSSRYLVKRTGEKVFLECVQDMDHENMFWYRQDPGLGLRLIYFSYDVKMKEKGDIPEGYSVSREKKERFSLILESASTNQTSMYLCASSSRGANEKLFFGSGTQLSVL.